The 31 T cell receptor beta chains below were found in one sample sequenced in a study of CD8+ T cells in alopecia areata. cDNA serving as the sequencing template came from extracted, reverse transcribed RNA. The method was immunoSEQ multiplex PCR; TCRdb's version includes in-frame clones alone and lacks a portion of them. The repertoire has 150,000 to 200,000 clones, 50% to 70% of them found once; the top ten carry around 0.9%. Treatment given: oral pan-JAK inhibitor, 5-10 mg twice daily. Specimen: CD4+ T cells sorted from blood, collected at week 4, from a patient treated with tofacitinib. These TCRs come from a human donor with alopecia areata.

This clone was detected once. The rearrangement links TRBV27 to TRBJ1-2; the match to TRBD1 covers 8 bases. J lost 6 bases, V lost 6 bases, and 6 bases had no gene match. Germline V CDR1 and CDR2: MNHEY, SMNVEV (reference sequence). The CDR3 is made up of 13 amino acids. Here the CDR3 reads CASRNQGADGYTF. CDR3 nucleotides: TGTGCCAGCAGGAACCAGGGGGCCGATGGCTACACCTTC.

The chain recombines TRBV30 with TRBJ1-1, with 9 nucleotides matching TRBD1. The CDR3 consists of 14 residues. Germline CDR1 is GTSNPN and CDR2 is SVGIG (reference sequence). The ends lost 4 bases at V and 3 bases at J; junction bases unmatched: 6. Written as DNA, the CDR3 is TGTGCCTGGAACCAGGACAGGGGCTACACTGAAGCTTTCTTT. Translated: CAWNQDRGYTEAFF.

The CDR3 DNA follows: TGTGCCAGCAGCTTAATGCGTGCGGGACACACTGAAGCTTTCTTT. Its protein is CASSLMRAGHTEAFF. This chain connects TRBV7-2 to TRBJ1-1; tentatively, D is TRBD1 (5 bases). Germline V gene sequence: CDR1 SGHTA, CDR2 FQGNSA. Trimming shortened V by 2 bases and J by 3 bases, and 13 bases separated the two germline ends. The length of the CDR3 is 15 residues.

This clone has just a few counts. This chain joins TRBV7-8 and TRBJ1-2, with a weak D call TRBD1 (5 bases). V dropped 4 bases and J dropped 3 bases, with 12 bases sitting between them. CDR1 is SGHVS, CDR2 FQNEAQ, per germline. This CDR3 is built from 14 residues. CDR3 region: CASSYVTGDYGYTF. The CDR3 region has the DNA TGTGCCAGCAGCTATGTAACAGGCGACTATGGCTACACCTTC.

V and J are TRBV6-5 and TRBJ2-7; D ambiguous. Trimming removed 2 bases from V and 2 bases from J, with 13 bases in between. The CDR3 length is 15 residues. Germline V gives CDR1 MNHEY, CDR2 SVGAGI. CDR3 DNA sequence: TGTGCCAGCAGTTACCTCCCCCTACGGGCCTACGAGCAGTACTTC. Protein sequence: CASSYLPLRAYEQYF.

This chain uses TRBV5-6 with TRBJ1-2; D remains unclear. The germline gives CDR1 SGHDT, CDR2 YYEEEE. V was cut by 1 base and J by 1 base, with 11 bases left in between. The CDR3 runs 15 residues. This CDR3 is CASSLYLELNYGYTF. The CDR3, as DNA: TGTGCCAGCAGCTTGTATTTGGAGCTTAACTATGGCTACACCTTC.

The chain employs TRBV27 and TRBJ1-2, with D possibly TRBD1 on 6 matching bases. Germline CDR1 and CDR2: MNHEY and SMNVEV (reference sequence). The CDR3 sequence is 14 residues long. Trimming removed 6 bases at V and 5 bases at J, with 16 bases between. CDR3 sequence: CASSHRDPRYGYTF. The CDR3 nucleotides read TGTGCCAGCAGCCACAGGGACCCGAGGTATGGCTACACCTTC.

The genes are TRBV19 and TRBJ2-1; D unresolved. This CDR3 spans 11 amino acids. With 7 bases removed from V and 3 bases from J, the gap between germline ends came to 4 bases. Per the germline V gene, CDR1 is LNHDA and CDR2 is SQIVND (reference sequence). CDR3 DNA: TGTGCCAGTAACTACTACAATGAGCAGTTCTTC. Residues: CASNYYNEQFF.

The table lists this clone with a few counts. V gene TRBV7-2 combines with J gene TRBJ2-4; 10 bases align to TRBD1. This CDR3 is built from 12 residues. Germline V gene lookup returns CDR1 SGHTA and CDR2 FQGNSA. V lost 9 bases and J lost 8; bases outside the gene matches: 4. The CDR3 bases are TGTGCCAGGAGGGACAGGGGCGACATTCAGTACTTC. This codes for CARRDRGDIQYF.

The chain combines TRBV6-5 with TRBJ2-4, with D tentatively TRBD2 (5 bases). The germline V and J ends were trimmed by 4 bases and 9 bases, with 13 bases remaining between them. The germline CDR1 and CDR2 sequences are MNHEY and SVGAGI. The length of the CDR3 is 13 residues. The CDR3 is CASSSGGSSIQYF. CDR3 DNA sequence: TGTGCCAGCAGTTCCGGCGGGTCGAGCATTCAGTACTTC.

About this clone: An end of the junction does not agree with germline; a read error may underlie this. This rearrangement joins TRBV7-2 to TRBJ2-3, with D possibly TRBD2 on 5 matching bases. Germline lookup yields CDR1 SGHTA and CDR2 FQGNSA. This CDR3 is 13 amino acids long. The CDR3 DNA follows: TGTGCCAGCACCTTAATGGGAGAAGATACGCAGTATTTT. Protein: CASTLMGEDTQYF.

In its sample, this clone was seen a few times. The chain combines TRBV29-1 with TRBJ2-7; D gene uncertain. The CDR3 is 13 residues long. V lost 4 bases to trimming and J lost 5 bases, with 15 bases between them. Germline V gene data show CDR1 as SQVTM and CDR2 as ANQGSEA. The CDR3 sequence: CSVGAQILDEQYF. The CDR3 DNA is TGCAGCGTTGGTGCGCAGATACTTGACGAGCAGTACTTC.

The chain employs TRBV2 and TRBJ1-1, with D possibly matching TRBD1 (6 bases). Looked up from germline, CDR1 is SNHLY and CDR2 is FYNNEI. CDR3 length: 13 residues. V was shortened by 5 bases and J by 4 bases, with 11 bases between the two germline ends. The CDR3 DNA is TGTGCCAGCAGTTACACGACAGGCACTGAAGCTTTCTTT. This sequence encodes CASSYTTGTEAFF.

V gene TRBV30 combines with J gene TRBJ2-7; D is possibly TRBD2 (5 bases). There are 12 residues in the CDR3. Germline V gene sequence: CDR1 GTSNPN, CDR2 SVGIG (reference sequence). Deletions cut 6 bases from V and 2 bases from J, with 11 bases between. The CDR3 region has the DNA TGTGCCTGTCGGGGAAGGGCCTACGAGCAGTACTTC. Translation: CACRGRAYEQYF.

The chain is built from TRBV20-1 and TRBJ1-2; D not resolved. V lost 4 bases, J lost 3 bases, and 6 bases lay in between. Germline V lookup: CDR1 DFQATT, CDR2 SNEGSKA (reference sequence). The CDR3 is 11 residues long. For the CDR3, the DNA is TGCAGTGCTAAGCGGGACTATGGCTACACCTTC. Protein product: CSAKRDYGYTF.

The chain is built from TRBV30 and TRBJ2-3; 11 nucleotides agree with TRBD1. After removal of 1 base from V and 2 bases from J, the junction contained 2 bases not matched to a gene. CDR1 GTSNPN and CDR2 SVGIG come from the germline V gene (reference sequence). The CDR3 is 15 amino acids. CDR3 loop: CAWSEGQGVTDTQYF. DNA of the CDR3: TGTGCCTGGAGTGAGGGACAGGGGGTCACAGATACGCAGTATTTT.

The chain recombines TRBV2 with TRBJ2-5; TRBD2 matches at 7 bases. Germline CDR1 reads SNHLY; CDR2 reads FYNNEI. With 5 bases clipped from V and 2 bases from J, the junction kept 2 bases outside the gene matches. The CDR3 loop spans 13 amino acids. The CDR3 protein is CASSTGGQETQYF. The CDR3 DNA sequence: TGTGCCAGCAGTACGGGGGGACAAGAGACCCAGTACTTC.

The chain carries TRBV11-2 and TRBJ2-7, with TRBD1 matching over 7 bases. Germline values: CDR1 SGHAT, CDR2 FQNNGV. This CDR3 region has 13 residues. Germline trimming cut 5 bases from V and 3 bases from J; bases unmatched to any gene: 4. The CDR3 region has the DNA TGTGCCAGCAGCCTGGGACAGAACTACGAGCAGTACTTC. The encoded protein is CASSLGQNYEQYF.

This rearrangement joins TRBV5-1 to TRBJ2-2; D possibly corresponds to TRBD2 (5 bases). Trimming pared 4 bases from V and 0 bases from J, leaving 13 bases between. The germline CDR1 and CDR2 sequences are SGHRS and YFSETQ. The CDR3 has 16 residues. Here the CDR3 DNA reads TGCGCCAGCAGCCCGCCGGGGAACGCGAACACCGGGGAGCTGTTTTTT. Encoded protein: CASSPPGNANTGELFF.

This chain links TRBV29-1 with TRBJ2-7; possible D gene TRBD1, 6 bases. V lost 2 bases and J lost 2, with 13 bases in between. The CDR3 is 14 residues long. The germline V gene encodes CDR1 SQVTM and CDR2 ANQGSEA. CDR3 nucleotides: TGCAGCGTTGAAACAGACAGGCCAACCTACGAGCAGTACTTC. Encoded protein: CSVETDRPTYEQYF.

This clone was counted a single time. The CDR3 region is CAWNIGGDQYF. The DNA of the CDR3 is TGTGCCTGGAACATAGGAGGGGATCAGTACTTC. The chain recombines TRBV30 with TRBJ2-7; D is possibly TRBD2 (6 bases). V was clipped by 4 bases and J by 10 bases, with 14 bases between them. Per the germline V gene, CDR1 is GTSNPN and CDR2 is SVGIG (reference sequence). This CDR3 spans 11 amino acids.

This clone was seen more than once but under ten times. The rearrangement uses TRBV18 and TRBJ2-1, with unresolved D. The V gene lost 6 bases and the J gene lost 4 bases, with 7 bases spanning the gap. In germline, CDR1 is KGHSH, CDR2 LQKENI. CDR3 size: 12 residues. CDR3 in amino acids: CASSPRYNEQFF. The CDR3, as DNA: TGTGCCAGCTCCCCTCGATACAATGAGCAGTTCTTC.

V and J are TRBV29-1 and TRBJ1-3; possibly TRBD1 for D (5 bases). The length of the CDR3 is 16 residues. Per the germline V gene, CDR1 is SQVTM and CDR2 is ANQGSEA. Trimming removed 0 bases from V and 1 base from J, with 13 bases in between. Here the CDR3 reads CSVEEGGAFSGNTIYF. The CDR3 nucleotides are TGCAGCGTTGAAGAGGGGGGAGCCTTTTCTGGAAACACCATATATTTT.

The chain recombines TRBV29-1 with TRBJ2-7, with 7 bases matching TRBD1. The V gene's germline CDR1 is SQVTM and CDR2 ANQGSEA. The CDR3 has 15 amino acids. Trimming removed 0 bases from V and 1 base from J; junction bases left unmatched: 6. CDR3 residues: CSVEENTGASYEQYF. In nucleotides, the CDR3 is TGCAGCGTTGAAGAGAACACAGGGGCATCCTACGAGCAGTACTTC.

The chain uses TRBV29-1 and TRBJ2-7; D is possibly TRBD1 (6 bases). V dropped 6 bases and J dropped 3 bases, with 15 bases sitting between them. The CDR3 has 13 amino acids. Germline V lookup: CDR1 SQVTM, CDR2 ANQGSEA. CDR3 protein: CSVAGTPSYEQYF. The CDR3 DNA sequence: TGCAGCGTAGCCGGGACACCGAGCTACGAGCAGTACTTC.

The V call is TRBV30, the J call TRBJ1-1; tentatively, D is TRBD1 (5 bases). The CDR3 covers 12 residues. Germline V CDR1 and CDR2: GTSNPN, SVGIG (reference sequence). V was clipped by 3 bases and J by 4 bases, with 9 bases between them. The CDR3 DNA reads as TGTGCCTGGAGGAATAGGGGCACTGAAGCTTTCTTT. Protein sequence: CAWRNRGTEAFF.

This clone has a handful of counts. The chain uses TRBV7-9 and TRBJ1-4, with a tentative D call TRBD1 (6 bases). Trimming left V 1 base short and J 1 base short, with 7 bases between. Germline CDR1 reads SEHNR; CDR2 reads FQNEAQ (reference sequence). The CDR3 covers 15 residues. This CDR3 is CASSLEGGTNEKLFF. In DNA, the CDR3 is TGTGCCAGCAGCTTAGAAGGGGGAACTAATGAAAAACTGTTTTTT.

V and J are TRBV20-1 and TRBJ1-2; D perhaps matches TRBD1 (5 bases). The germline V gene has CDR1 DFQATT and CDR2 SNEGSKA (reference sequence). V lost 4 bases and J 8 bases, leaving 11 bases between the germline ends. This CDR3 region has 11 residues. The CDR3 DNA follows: TGCAGTGCTAAGGGCAGGGAGGGCTACACCTTC. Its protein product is CSAKGREGYTF.

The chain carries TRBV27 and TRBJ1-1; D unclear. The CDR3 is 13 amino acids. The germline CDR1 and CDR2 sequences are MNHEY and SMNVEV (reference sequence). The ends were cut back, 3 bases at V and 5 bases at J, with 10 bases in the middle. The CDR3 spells CASSFRGGTEAFF. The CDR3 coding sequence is TGTGCCAGCAGTTTCCGGGGAGGAACTGAAGCTTTCTTT.

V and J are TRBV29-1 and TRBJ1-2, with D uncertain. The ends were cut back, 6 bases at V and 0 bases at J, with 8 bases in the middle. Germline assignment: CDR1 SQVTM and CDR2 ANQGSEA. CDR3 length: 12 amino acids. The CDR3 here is CSVGSPNYGYTF. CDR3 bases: TGCAGCGTGGGGAGCCCTAACTATGGCTACACCTTC. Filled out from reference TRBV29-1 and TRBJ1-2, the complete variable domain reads SAVISQKPSRDICQRGTSLTIQCQVDSQVTMMFWYRQQPGQSLTLIATANQGSEATYESGFVIDKFPISRPNLTFSTLTVSNMSPEDSSIYLCSVGSPNYGYTFGSGTRLTVV.

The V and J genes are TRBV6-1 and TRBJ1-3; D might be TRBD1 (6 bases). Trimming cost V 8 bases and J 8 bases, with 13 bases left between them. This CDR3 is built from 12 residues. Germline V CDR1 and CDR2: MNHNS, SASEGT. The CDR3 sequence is CASGDTWDTIYF. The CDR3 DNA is TGTGCCAGCGGGGACACCTGGGACACCATATATTTT.